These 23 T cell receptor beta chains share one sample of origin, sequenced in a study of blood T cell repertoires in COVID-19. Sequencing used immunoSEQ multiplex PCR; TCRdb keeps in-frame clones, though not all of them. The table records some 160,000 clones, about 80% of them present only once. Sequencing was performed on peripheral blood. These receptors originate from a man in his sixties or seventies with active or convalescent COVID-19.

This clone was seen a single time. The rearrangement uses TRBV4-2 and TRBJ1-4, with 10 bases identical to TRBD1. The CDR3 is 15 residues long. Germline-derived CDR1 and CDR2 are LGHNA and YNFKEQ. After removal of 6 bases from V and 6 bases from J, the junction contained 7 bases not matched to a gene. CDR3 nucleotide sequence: TGTGCCAGCAGAAAGAGGACAGGGGGAGATGAAAAACTGTTTTTT. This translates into CASRKRTGGDEKLFF.

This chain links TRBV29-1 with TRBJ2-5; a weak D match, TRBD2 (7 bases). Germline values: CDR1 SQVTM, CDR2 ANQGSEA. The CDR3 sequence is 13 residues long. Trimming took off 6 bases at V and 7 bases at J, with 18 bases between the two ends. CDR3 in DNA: TGCAGCGTCCCCGGACTAGGGGGGGGGACCCAGTACTTC. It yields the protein CSVPGLGGGTQYF.

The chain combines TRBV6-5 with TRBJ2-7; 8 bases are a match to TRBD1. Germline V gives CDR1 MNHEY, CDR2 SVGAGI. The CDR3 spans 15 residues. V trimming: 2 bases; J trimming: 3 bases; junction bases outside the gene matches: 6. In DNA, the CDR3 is TGTGCCAGCAGTTACCGTAGGACAGGGAGCTACGAGCAGTACTTC. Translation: CASSYRRTGSYEQYF.

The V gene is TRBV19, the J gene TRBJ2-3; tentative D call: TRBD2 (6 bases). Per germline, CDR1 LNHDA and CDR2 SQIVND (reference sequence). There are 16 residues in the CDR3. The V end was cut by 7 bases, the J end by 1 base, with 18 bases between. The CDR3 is CASTRDLRGGTDTQYF. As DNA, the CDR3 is TGTGCCAGTACCCGGGACTTGCGGGGCGGCACAGATACGCAGTATTTT.

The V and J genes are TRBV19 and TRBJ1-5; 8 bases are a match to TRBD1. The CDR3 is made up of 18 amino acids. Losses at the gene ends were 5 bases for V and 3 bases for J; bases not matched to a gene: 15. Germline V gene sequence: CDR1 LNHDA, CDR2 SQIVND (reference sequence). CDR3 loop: CASSVYHLQGASNQPQHF. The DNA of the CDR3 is TGTGCCAGTAGTGTCTACCACCTCCAGGGGGCTTCCAATCAGCCCCAGCATTTT.

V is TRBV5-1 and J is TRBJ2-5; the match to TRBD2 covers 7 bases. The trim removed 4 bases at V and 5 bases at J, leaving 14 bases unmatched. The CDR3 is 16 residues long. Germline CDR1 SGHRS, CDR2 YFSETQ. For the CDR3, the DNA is TGCGCCAGCAGCCCGAGCGGGACGCCCAACGGGGAGACCCAGTACTTC. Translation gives CASSPSGTPNGETQYF.

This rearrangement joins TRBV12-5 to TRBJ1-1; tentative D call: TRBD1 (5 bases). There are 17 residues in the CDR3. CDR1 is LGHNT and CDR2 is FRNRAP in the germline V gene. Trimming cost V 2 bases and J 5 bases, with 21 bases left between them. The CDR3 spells CASGLSHGGRLDTEAFF. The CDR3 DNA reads TGTGCTAGTGGTTTGTCCCACGGGGGGAGGTTGGATACTGAAGCTTTCTTT.

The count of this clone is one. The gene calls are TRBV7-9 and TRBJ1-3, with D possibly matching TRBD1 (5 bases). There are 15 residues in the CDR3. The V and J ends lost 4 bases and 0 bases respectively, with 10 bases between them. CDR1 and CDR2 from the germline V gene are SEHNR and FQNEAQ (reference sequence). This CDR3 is CASSWRGDSGNTIYF. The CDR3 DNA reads TGTGCCAGCAGCTGGCGGGGGGACTCTGGAAACACCATATATTTT.

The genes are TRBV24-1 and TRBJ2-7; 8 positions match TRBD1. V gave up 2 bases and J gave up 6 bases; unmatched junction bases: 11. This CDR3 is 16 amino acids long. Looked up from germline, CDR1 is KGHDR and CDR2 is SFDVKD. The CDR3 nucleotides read TGTGCCACCAGTGATTCCTGGCATGACAGGGGTTGCGAGCAGTACTTC. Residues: CATSDSWHDRGCEQYF.

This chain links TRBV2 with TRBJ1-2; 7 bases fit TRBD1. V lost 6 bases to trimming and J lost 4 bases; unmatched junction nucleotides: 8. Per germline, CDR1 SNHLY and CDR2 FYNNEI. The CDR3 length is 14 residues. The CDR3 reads CASRGTAEIYGYTF. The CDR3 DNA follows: TGTGCCAGCAGGGGGACAGCTGAGATCTATGGCTACACCTTC.

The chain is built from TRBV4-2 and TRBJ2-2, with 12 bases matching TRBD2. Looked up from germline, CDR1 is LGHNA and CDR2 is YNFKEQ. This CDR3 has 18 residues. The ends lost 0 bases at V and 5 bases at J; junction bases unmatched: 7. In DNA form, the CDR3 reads TGTGCCAGCAGCCAAGATCCCCTAGCGGGGGGGTGGACCGGGGAGCTGTTTTTT. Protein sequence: CASSQDPLAGGWTGELFF.

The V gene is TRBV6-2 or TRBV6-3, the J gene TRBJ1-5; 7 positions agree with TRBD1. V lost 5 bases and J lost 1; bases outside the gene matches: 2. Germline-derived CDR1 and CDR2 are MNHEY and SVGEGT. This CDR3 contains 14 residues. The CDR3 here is CASSKQGSNQPQHF. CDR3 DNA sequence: TGTGCCAGCAGTAAACAGGGGAGCAATCAGCCCCAGCATTTT.

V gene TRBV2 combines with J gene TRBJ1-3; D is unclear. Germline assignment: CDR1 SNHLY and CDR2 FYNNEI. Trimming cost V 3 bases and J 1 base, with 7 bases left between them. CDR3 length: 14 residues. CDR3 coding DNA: TGTGCCAGCAGTGATATGAGATCTGGAAACACCATATATTTT. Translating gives CASSDMRSGNTIYF.

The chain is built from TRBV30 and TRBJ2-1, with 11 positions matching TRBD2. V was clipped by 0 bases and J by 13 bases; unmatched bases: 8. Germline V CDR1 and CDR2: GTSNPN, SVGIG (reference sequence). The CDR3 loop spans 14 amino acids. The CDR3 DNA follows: TGTGCCTGGAGTGTACTTGTTAGCGGGGGGGTTCAGTTCTTC. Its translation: CAWSVLVSGGVQFF.

The CDR3 sequence: CAISVLTGSHGYTF. In DNA form, the CDR3 reads TGTGCCATCAGTGTCCTGACAGGGAGTCATGGCTACACCTTC. This chain joins TRBV10-3 and TRBJ1-2; 7 nucleotides agree with TRBD1. Germline values: CDR1 ENHRY, CDR2 SYGVKD. Losses at the gene ends were 4 bases for V and 6 bases for J; bases not matched to a gene: 8. This CDR3 region has 14 residues.

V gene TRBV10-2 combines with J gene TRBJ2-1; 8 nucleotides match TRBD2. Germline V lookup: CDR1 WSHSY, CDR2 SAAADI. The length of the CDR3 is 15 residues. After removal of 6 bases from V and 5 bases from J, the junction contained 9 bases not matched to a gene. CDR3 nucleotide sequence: TGCGCCAGCAGACCTACTAGCGGAGATCACAATGAGCAGTTCTTC. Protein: CASRPTSGDHNEQFF.

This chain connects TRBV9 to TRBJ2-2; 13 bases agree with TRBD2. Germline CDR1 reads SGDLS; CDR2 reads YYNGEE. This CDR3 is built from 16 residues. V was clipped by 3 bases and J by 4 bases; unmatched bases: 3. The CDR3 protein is CASSGGLAGATGELFF. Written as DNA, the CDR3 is TGTGCCAGCAGCGGTGGACTAGCGGGGGCCACCGGGGAGCTGTTTTTT.

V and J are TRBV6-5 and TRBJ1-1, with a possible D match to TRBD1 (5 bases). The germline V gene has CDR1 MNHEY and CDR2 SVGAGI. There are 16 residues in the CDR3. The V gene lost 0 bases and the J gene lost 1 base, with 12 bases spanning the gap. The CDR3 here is CASSYSSVRANTEAFF. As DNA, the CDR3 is TGTGCCAGCAGTTACTCGAGTGTCAGGGCGAACACTGAAGCTTTCTTT.

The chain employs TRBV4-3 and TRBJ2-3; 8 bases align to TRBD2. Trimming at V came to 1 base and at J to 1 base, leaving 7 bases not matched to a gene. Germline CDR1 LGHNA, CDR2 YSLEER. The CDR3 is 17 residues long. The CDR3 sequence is CASSQAYSGGGTDTQYF. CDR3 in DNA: TGCGCCAGCAGCCAAGCCTACTCGGGGGGGGGCACAGATACGCAGTATTTT.

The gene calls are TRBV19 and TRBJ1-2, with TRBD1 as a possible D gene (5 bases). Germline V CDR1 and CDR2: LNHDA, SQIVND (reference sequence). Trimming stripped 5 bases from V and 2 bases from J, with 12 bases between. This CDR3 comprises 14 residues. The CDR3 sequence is CASSRGNFNYGYTF. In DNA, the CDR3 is TGTGCCAGTAGTCGGGGGAACTTCAACTATGGCTACACCTTC.

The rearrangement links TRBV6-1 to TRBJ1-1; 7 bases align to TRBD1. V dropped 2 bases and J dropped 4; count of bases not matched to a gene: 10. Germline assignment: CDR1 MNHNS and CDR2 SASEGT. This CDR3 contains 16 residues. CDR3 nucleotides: TGTGCCAGCAGTGAACCCCCAGGGGGAAAGGGCACTGAAGCTTTCTTT. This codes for CASSEPPGGKGTEAFF.

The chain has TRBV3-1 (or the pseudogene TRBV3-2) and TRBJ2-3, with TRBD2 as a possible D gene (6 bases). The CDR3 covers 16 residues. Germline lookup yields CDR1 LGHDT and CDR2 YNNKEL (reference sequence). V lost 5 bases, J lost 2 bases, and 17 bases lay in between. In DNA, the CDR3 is TGTGCCAGCAGCTACCGTAGGAGGGGAGTCACAGATACGCAGTATTTT. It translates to CASSYRRRGVTDTQYF.

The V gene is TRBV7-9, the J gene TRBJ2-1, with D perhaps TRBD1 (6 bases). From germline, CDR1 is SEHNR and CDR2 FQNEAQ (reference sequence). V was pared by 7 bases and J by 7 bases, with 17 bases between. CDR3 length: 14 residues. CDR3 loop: CASTLSERGNEQFF. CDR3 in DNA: TGTGCCAGCACCCTTAGCGAGAGGGGGAATGAGCAGTTCTTC.